This is a list of T cell receptor beta chains from one sample in a study of metastatic and nonmetastatic thyroid tumors. TCRdb re-analyzed the PCR reads through MiXCR. The table lists some 2,500 clones, around a quarter of them singletons, with about 20% in the top ten. Input material: tumor tissue. The receptors here all came from a female donor with papillary thyroid cancer or a benign thyroid nodule (not recorded which). Some clones in this sample may be carry-over from other donors' samples. The CDR3 runs from the conserved cysteine through the conserved F or W. Each record gives: CDR3 length, clone size, V gene, D gene, J gene, CDR3 protein, CDR3 DNA. A D gene is named only where the DNA matches it firmly. Part of the rows lack a size; the others show once, few, many or a class for expanded clones.

>14|few|TRBV28|TRBD1|TRBJ2-7
CASRKAGGAYEQYF
TGTGCCAGCAGAAAAGCAGGGGGCGCGTACGAGCAGTACTTC
>13|.|TRBV3-1|.|TRBJ2-7
CASSPTTDVEQYF
TGTGCCAGCAGCCCGACGACGGACGTCGAGCAGTACTTC
>15|few|TRBV6-1|TRBD1|TRBJ2-7
CASRDRAGSTYEQYF
TGTGCCAGCAGGGACAGGGCAGGATCGACCTACGAGCAGTACTTC
>14|few|TRBV6-1|TRBD1|TRBJ1-1
CASSNRGLGTEAFF
TGCGCCAGCAGTAACAGGGGACTGGGGACTGAAGCTTTCTTT
>14|.|TRBV5-1|TRBD1|TRBJ2-7
CASSFGTGAYEQYF
TGCGCCAGCAGCTTCGGGACAGGGGCATACGAGCAGTACTTC
>16|many|TRBV13|TRBD1|TRBJ1-6
CASSLAGQGWESPLHF
TGTGCCAGCAGCTTAGCGGGACAGGGGTGGGAATCACCCCTCCACTTT
>13|medium-sized|TRBV30|.|TRBJ2-1
CAWSTRSVGEQFF
TGTGCCTGGAGCACCCGGTCTGTCGGGGAGCAGTTCTTC
>14|few|TRBV6-1|TRBD1|TRBJ1-2
CASSPLSGGKGYTF
TGTGCCAGCAGCCCACTCTCAGGGGGCAAGGGCTACACCTTC
>13|few|TRBV6-1|.|TRBJ1-5
CASGLAAREPQHF
TGTGCCAGCGGGTTAGCTGCCCGGGAGCCCCAGCATTTT
>13|.|TRBV30|.|TRBJ2-1
CAWGPESYNEQFF
TGTGCCTGGGGACCGGAGTCCTACAATGAGCAGTTCTTC
>17|.|TRBV6-5|TRBD2|TRBJ2-1
CASSSLGGLAGNDEQFF
TGTGCCAGCAGTAGTCTTGGTGGCCTAGCGGGAAACGATGAGCAGTTCTTC
>13|once|TRBV11-3|.|TRBJ2-2
CASSLNLAGELFF
TGTGCCAGCAGCTTAAATCTGGCCGGGGAGCTGTTTTTT
>15|.|TRBV20-1|TRBD2|TRBJ2-7
CSARPSGGFHYEQYF
TGCAGTGCTAGACCAAGCGGGGGTTTTCACTACGAGCAGTACTTC
>14|.|TRBV12-3/TRBV12-4|.|TRBJ2-2
CASSPRRATGELFF
TGTGCCAGCAGTCCCCGCAGGGCAACCGGGGAGCTGTTTTTT
>16|.|TRBV20-1|TRBD1|TRBJ1-5
CSAADPGTGRNQPQHF
TGCAGTGCTGCAGACCCCGGGACAGGGCGTAATCAGCCCCAGCATTTT
>14|large|TRBV10-2|.|TRBJ2-3
CASRDATDTDTQYF
TGCGCCAGCAGAGACGCAACAGACACAGATACGCAGTATTTT
>14|few|TRBV27|TRBD1|TRBJ1-5
CASSRGFSNQPQHF
TGTGCCAGCAGCAGGGGGTTTAGCAATCAGCCCCAGCATTTT
>14|hyperexpanded|TRBV6-1|TRBD1|TRBJ2-7
CASTGQGQTYEQYF
TGTGCCAGCACAGGACAGGGCCAGACCTACGAGCAGTACTTC
>18|.|TRBV4-1|TRBD1|TRBJ2-6
CASSQEGQGVDGANVLTF
TGCGCCAGCAGCCAAGAAGGACAGGGGGTCGACGGGGCCAACGTCCTGACTTTC
>11|few|TRBV7-9|.|TRBJ1-2
CASSLSHGYTF
TGTGCCAGCAGCTTAAGTCATGGCTACACCTTC
>11|few|TRBV12-3/TRBV12-4|.|TRBJ1-1
CASSWGVEAFF
TGTGCCAGCAGTTGGGGGGTAGAAGCTTTCTTT
>16|.|TRBV11-2|TRBD1|TRBJ1-5
CASSPNTGTGIQPQHF
TGTGCCAGCAGTCCCAATACCGGGACAGGGATTCAGCCCCAGCATTTT
>14|.|TRBV20-1|TRBD1|TRBJ2-7
CSANTGTGSNEQYF
TGCAGTGCTAACACCGGGACAGGATCTAACGAGCAGTACTTC
>17|large|TRBV28|TRBD2|TRBJ2-3
CASSTLAGGRPTDTQYF
TGTGCCAGCAGTACTTTAGCGGGAGGGCGGCCCACAGATACGCAGTATTTT
>16|.|TRBV15|.|TRBJ2-1
CATSREGTAIEDEQFF
TGTGCCACCAGCAGAGAAGGGACGGCCATCGAGGATGAGCAGTTCTTC
>18|.|TRBV27|TRBD2|TRBJ2-3
CASSLSSAGGSPTDTQYF
TGTGCCAGCAGTTTATCGAGCGCGGGAGGCAGTCCCACAGATACGCAGTATTTT
>15|few|TRBV6-1|.|TRBJ2-7
CASSEFVSASYEQYF
TGTGCCAGCAGTGAATTTGTGAGCGCGAGCTACGAGCAGTACTTC
>14|large|TRBV11-1|.|TRBJ2-3
CASSWLASTDTQYF
TGTGCCAGCTCGTGGCTAGCGAGCACAGATACGCAGTATTTT
>15|many|TRBV5-1|TRBD2|TRBJ2-5
CASTWTSVGQETRYF
TGCGCCAGCACTTGGACTAGCGTAGGTCAAGAGACCCGGTACTTC
>16|.|TRBV2|.|TRBJ1-4
CASSESGRSMSKKLFF
TGTGCCAGCAGTGAATCAGGGAGGTCGATGAGTAAAAAACTGTTTTTT
>14|.|TRBV11-3|.|TRBJ1-3
CASSPARDPNTIYF
TGTGCCAGCAGCCCCGCCAGGGATCCAAACACCATATATTTT
>16|.|TRBV11-3|TRBD1|TRBJ1-2
CASSERTGEMEYGYTF
TGTGCCAGCAGCGAACGGACAGGCGAAATGGAGTATGGCTACACCTTC
>13|.|TRBV6-1|.|TRBJ1-2
CASFFGTGYVYTF
TGTGCCAGTTTTTTCGGGACGGGGTACGTCTACACCTTC
>12|.|TRBV6-1|.|TRBJ2-5
CASRRLQETQYF
TGTGCCAGCAGACGACTTCAAGAGACCCAGTACTTC
>15|.|TRBV6-1|.|TRBJ1-5
CASSSKGYSNQPQHF
TGTGCCAGCAGTTCCAAGGGATATAGCAATCAGCCCCAGCATTTT
>13|few|TRBV10-1|.|TRBJ2-5
CASSENSLETQYF
TGCGCCAGCAGTGAGAACTCTTTGGAGACCCAGTACTTC
>15|few|TRBV28|TRBD2|TRBJ2-7
CASSPPSGSVYEQYF
TGTGCCAGCAGCCCTCCTAGCGGGAGCGTCTACGAGCAGTACTTC
>14|large|TRBV6-1|.|TRBJ1-4
CASKGDRINEKLFF
TGTGCCAGCAAGGGCGACAGGATTAATGAAAAACTGTTTTTT
>16|.|TRBV11-1|TRBD1|TRBJ1-2
CASSTFLNRDSYGYTF
TGTGCCAGCAGCACCTTTCTTAACCGGGACAGCTATGGCTACACCTTC
>15|.|TRBV6-1|.|TRBJ2-2
CASRRGRGNTGELFF
TGTGCCAGCCGGAGGGGCAGGGGGAACACCGGGGAGCTGTTTTTT
>13|.|TRBV7-9|TRBD2|TRBJ2-7
CASRPGGGSEQYF
TGTGCCAGCAGACCCGGGGGAGGGTCCGAGCAGTACTTC